The text below deals with one T cell receptor beta chain. This CDR3 is built from 13 residues. The ends were cut back, 5 bases at V and 4 bases at J, with 11 bases in the middle. Looked up from germline, CDR1 is SGHTA and CDR2 is FQGNSA. The table came from immunoSEQ multiplex PCR; TCRdb's copy has only in-frame clones and leaves some out. Here the sample spans about 70,000 clones, about four fifths being singletons. The record originates from a study of T cell clones after liver transplantation. This material consisted of CD4+ T cells from blood, taken 12 months after liver transplant. The chain links TRBV7-2 to TRBJ1-2; perhaps TRBD1 as D (5 bases). This receptor was taken from a human patient who received a liver transplant. Some T cells may have originated in the graft donor. CDR3 DNA sequence: TGTGCCAGCAGCCAGGACATCTTCTATGGCTACACCTTC. It translates to CASSQDIFYGYTF.